This is a list of T cell receptor beta chains from one sample in a study of blood T cells in healthy people across ages. MiXCR, run by TCRdb on the 5' RACE reads, gives a single entry per CDR3 protein. Of 1,500,000 or so distinct CDR3 sequences detected, roughly 43% appear once; the ten largest clones hold more than 4%. Sequenced input: blood. Source of these receptors: a woman between 18 and 29 years old in good health. The CDR3 runs from the conserved cysteine through the conserved F or W. The D gene is left open where the match is weak. The size of a clone is reported for some rows only, either as once, few or many, or as a class for expanded clones.

j_call,cdr3_length,d_call,clone_size,v_call,cdr3_nt,cdr3_aa
TRBJ1-6,15,.,.,TRBV14,TGTGCCAGCAGCCAAGGGGTCATGGGGAATTCACCCCTCCACTTT,CASSQGVMGNSPLHF
TRBJ2-1,16,.,few,TRBV27,TGTGCCAGCAGTTCTCACAGGGAGACCTCCTACAATGAGCAGTTCTTC,CASSSHRETSYNEQFF
TRBJ2-3,15,TRBD2,.,TRBV29-1,TGCAGCGTTGGGGCTAGCGGGAGGGCCGCAGATACGCAGTATTTT,CSVGASGRAADTQYF
TRBJ2-7,14,.,.,TRBV7-9,TGTGCCAGCAACCCAGGCCTATTCTCCTACGAGCAGTACTTC,CASNPGLFSYEQYF
TRBJ2-7,15,TRBD2,.,TRBV5-6,TGTGCCAGCAGCGGACTAGCGGGGGCCTCCTACGAGCAGTACTTC,CASSGLAGASYEQYF
TRBJ2-1,15,TRBD2,.,TRBV4-1,TGCGCCAGCAGCCGTAGCGGGGGGGACTACAATGAGCAGTTCTTC,CASSRSGGDYNEQFF
TRBJ2-2,14,TRBD1,.,TRBV6-2/TRBV6-3,TGTGCCAGCAGTGATGGGACAGGGGCCGGGGAGCTGTTTTTT,CASSDGTGAGELFF
TRBJ2-7,14,TRBD1,.,TRBV7-2,TGTGCCAGCAGCCCCGGGACAGTTAACTACGAGCAGTACTTC,CASSPGTVNYEQYF
TRBJ2-1,14,.,many,TRBV29-1,TGCAGCGTTCGGGGGACGAGCTCCTACAATGAGCAGTTCTTC,CSVRGTSSYNEQFF
TRBJ2-1,15,.,.,TRBV27,TGTGCCAGCAGTTTTAACGTGCTGAAATACAATGAGCAGTTCTTC,CASSFNVLKYNEQFF
TRBJ2-1,14,TRBD1,.,TRBV3-1,TGTGCCAGCAGCCAATTGTCAGGGGGCTATGAGCAGTTCTTC,CASSQLSGGYEQFF
TRBJ1-2,15,TRBD1,.,TRBV10-2,TGCGCCAGCAAGGTTGTCAGTGGGACAGCTTACGGCTACACCTTC,CASKVVSGTAYGYTF
TRBJ1-1,15,.,.,TRBV20-1,TGCAGTGCTAGAGGCCCCCCTTGGAGGAACACTGAAGCTTTCTTT,CSARGPPWRNTEAFF
TRBJ2-2,14,.,.,TRBV7-2,TGTGCCAGCAGCTTAGCGCTTGGATCCGGGGAGCTGTTTTTT,CASSLALGSGELFF
TRBJ1-2,13,.,few,TRBV24-1,TGTGCCACCAGTGACGAAGGGGGTGATGGCTACACCTTC,CATSDEGGDGYTF
TRBJ2-3,15,TRBD2,.,TRBV20-1,TGCAGTGGCTCTGGGCGGGAGGAAGTGACAGATACGCAGTATTTT,CSGSGREEVTDTQYF
TRBJ1-2,13,TRBD1,.,TRBV9,TGTGCCAGCAGCGTACAGGGGGTGGTTGGCTACACCTTC,CASSVQGVVGYTF
TRBJ1-5,15,.,.,TRBV7-9,TGTGCCAGCAGTTCCATCCAGGGCCCGGGTCAGCCCCAGCATTTT,CASSSIQGPGQPQHF
TRBJ2-7,15,.,.,TRBV4-1,TGCGCCAGCAGCCAAGATCAGGGCAGGGTTAATGAGCAGTACTTC,CASSQDQGRVNEQYF
TRBJ2-5,13,TRBD1,many,TRBV20-1,TGCAGTGCTGTGACGACAGGGCTGGAGACCCAGTACTTC,CSAVTTGLETQYF
TRBJ2-1,13,.,few,TRBV5-1,TGCGCCAGCAGCGGTTTTCCTTACAATGAGCAGTTCTTC,CASSGFPYNEQFF
TRBJ1-1,15,.,few,TRBV6-2/TRBV6-3,TGTGCCAGCAGTCTTCGACAGTCCATGAACACTGAAGCTTTCTTT,CASSLRQSMNTEAFF
TRBJ1-5,14,.,many,TRBV29-1,TGCAGCGTAGTAACCGGGACTAACGATCAGCCCCAGCATTTT,CSVVTGTNDQPQHF
TRBJ2-2,15,.,few,TRBV5-1,TGCGCCAGCAGCATCGACAGCCCGAACACCGGGGAGCTGTTTTTT,CASSIDSPNTGELFF
TRBJ2-7,15,.,few,TRBV6-5,TGTGCCAGCAGTTACGCACGGGGGACCTCCTACGAGCAGTACTTC,CASSYARGTSYEQYF
TRBJ2-1,16,.,.,TRBV7-8,TGTGCCAGCAGCTATAGACAGGCACTCTCCTACAATGAGCAGTTCTTC,CASSYRQALSYNEQFF
TRBJ1-5,16,.,.,TRBV6-2/TRBV6-3,TGTGCCAGCAGTTACTCGAGAGGTAGGGGCAATCAGCCCCAGCATTTT,CASSYSRGRGNQPQHF
TRBJ1-5,15,.,few,TRBV28,TGTGCCAGCAGACCGAGACAGAGACGCAATCAGCCCCAGCATTTT,CASRPRQRRNQPQHF
TRBJ1-2,15,TRBD1,.,TRBV28,TGTGCCAGCAGTGCCTCCGGGACAGGGGTTTTTGGCTACACCTTC,CASSASGTGVFGYTF
TRBJ2-7,18,TRBD2,.,TRBV2,TGTGCCAGCAGTGAAATGCTTCGAGGGATGCGGGGGGGTATCGAGCAGTACTTC,CASSEMLRGMRGGIEQYF
TRBJ1-5,14,.,.,TRBV10-3,TGTGCCATCAAGCCAGACAATAGCAATCAGCCCCAGCATTTT,CAIKPDNSNQPQHF
TRBJ1-1,15,TRBD1,.,TRBV20-1,TGCAGTGCTAGTACTGGGACAGGTGGGGACACTGAAGCTTTCTTT,CSASTGTGGDTEAFF
TRBJ2-1,17,TRBD2,.,TRBV5-5,TGTGCCAGCAGCTTGGCCCCGGGGACTAGCGGGGATAGTGAGCAGTTCTTC,CASSLAPGTSGDSEQFF
TRBJ1-1,12,.,.,TRBV12-5,TGTGCTAGTGGGACCGAAAATCCTGAAGCTTTCTTT,CASGTENPEAFF
TRBJ1-2,13,.,.,TRBV6-5,TGTGCCAGCAGTTACAAAGGGGGCTATGGCTACACCTTC,CASSYKGGYGYTF
TRBJ2-3,15,.,few,TRBV4-3,TGCGCCAGCAGCCAAGATAACAGGAAGATAGATACGCAGTATTTT,CASSQDNRKIDTQYF
TRBJ1-3,14,.,few,TRBV21-1,TGTGCCAGGACAGTCATCCTCTCTGGAAACACCATATATTTT,CARTVILSGNTIYF
TRBJ2-7,16,.,few,TRBV4-3,TGCGCCAGCAGCCAAGAGTCAGGACGGGGTATCTACGAGCAGTACTTC,CASSQESGRGIYEQYF
TRBJ2-5,14,TRBD1,.,TRBV20-1,TGCAGTGCGGGGGACAGGGGGGACCAAGAGACCCAGTACTTC,CSAGDRGDQETQYF
TRBJ1-2,14,.,.,TRBV5-1,TGCGCCAGCAGCCCGAGCTCGGGGAACTATGGCTACACCTTC,CASSPSSGNYGYTF
TRBJ1-2,15,.,.,TRBV7-2,TGTGTCAGCAGCTTACGGACTGGCCCTAACTATGGCTACACCTTC,CVSSLRTGPNYGYTF